This paragraph reports one TCR beta chain. Per the original methods: Amplification of reference gene primers was used by the study to estimate nucleated cell counts. The data were produced by immunoSEQ multiplex PCR, yet TCRdb's version contains in-frame clones alone and is incomplete. V, J and clone size are those of that table, while D and trimming were read from the DNA. Of about 23,000 clones listed, around 88% are singletons. The data derive from a study of blood T cell repertoires in COVID-19. On the study more broadly: Some COVID-19 samples were acute and others convalescent; all came from the United States, Italy and Spain. In each case, the material was cDNA or gDNA derived from T cells, B-cell-depleted T cells, or PBMCs.

The ends were cut back, 3 bases at V and 7 bases at J, with 16 bases in the middle. Looked up from germline, CDR1 is SGHDT and CDR2 is YYEEEE. The CDR3 is 15 residues long. The sequencing sample was made of peripheral blood. The V and J genes are TRBV5-6 and TRBJ1-4, with TRBD1 as a possible D gene (5 bases). This clonotype was sampled from a human donor with acute or convalescent COVID-19. The donor label of this sample is uncertain. In DNA form, the CDR3 reads TGTGCCAGCAGCTCCCAGGGAGGTAGGGGTGAAAAACTGTTTTTT. It yields the protein CASSSQGGRGEKLFF.